This entry is about one TCR beta chain. In the original processing: Nucleated cell counts were estimated from reference gene primer amplification. Measured with immunoSEQ multiplex PCR; TCRdb has only the in-frame clones, and not every one. V and J calls and clone size are those listed in that table; D and trimming were worked out from the DNA. The table has roughly 330,000 clones, 70% to 90% seen once; the top ten hold roughly 6.5%. The ends were cut back, 6 bases at V and 8 bases at J, with 8 bases in the middle. Germline loops: CDR1 SNHLY, CDR2 FYNNEI. The CDR3 has 12 amino acids. The sample comes from a study of blood T cell repertoires in COVID-19. Turning to the study itself: The analysed material was cDNA or gDNA that came from T cells, B-cell-depleted T cells, or PBMCs.

Sequencing input: peripheral blood. The sequence was obtained from a man between 18 and 35 years old who had recovered from COVID-19. The chain links TRBV2 to TRBJ1-6; D is unclear. CDR3 residues: CASRRRYSPLHF. The CDR3 region has the DNA TGTGCCAGCAGGAGAAGATATTCACCCCTCCACTTT.